This T cell receptor (beta chain) was retrieved from a study of Graves' ophthalmopathy and Graves' hyperthyroidism. Whole-study results and caveats: This model predicted ophthalmopathy progression (sensitivity 70% to 71%, specificity approximately 77%).

TCR beta CDR3 amplification used RNA transcripts. RT-PCR in the first round used HTBI primers; a second-round multiplex PCR followed. MiXCR, run by TCRdb on the multiplex PCR reads, gives a single entry per CDR3 protein. The profile shows 1 million to 1.3 million distinct CDR3 sequences, 35% to 40% of them singletons. There are many counts of this clonotype. The antigen is undetermined. Trimming pared 4 bases from V and 3 bases from J, leaving 10 bases between. From germline, CDR1 is SQVTM and CDR2 ANQGSEA. The CDR3 is made up of 12 amino acids. The receptor was derived from an adult man with Graves' hyperthyroidism. The sequenced sample was peripheral blood or thyroid tissue (not recorded which). V is TRBV29-1 and J is TRBJ2-7; possibly TRBD1 for D (5 bases). Here the CDR3 reads CSVVGLSYEQYF. CDR3 coding DNA: TGCAGCGTTGTGGGGCTGAGCTACGAGCAGTACTTC.